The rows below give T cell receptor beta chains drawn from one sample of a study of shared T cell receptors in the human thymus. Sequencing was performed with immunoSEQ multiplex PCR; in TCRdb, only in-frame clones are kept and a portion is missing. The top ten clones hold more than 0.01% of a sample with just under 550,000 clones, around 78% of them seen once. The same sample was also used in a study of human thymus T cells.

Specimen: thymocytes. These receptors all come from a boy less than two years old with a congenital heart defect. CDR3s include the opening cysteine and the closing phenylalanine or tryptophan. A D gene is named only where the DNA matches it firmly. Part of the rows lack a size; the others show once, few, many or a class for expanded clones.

TGTGCCAGCTCTAAGACAGGGACCTACGAGCAGTACTTC	CASSKTGTYEQYF	TRBJ2-7	TRBV6-1	.	13	TRBD1
TGTGCCAGCAGCCCCCGGGGAGGGGGGGCCTACGAGCAGTACTTC	CASSPRGGGAYEQYF	TRBJ2-7	TRBV6-4	.	15	.
TGTGCCAGCAGCTGGGGCATAACCTACGAGCAGTACTTC	CASSWGITYEQYF	TRBJ2-7	TRBV5-6	.	13	.
TGCAGCTGCTACGGACACCACTCCCCGGCAAAAAGGGATACGCAGTATTTT	CSCYGHHSPAKRDTQYF	TRBJ2-3	TRBV29-1	.	17	.
TGTGCCAGCAGCTCCGTACTAAGACAGGGAAGGGGAGGTGAGACCCAGTACTTC	CASSSVLRQGRGGETQYF	TRBJ2-5	TRBV5-4	.	18	.
TGCAGCGTTGACAACAGGGAAAGAACTGAAGCTTTCTTT	CSVDNRERTEAFF	TRBJ1-1	TRBV29-1	.	13	.
TGCGCCAGCAGCCAAGGCCGGGCCCGTCGGGGTCACAATGAGCAGTTCTTC	CASSQGRARRGHNEQFF	TRBJ2-1	TRBV4-3	few	17	.
TGCGCCAGCAGCCCCCGGACAGGGGGGGGTGGCTACACCTTC	CASSPRTGGGGYTF	TRBJ1-2	TRBV4-1	.	14	TRBD1
TGTGCCAGCAGCTTAGGTGGTGGCTGGTTTGGCTACACCTTC	CASSLGGGWFGYTF	TRBJ1-2	TRBV11-3	.	14	.
TGTGCCAGCAGCTTAGTGAAGGGACTAGCGGGAGGGAGGAACTACGAGCAGTACTTC	CASSLVKGLAGGRNYEQYF	TRBJ2-7	TRBV7-2	.	19	TRBD2
TGCGCCAGCAGCCAAGATATCCCGGCACTAGGGAAAAATCAGCCCCAGCATTTT	CASSQDIPALGKNQPQHF	TRBJ1-5	TRBV4-3	.	18	.
TGTGCCAGCTCAAGACGACAGGAAGAGGGGAATGAGCAGTTCTTC	CASSRRQEEGNEQFF	TRBJ2-1	TRBV18	.	15	.
TGTGCCAGCAGCTCCAATAGCGGGAGAGAGTGCACAGATACGCAGTATTTT	CASSSNSGRECTDTQYF	TRBJ2-3	TRBV7-2	.	17	TRBD2
TGTGCCAGCAGCCAAGATTTATCAGCGGGCGGGAGCTCCTACAATGAGCAGTTCTTC	CASSQDLSAGGSSYNEQFF	TRBJ2-1	TRBV4-2	.	19	TRBD2
TGTGCCAGCAGCAAAAATCATACGAAGACTAGCGGGAGTGACGAGCAGTACTTC	CASSKNHTKTSGSDEQYF	TRBJ2-7	TRBV5-4	.	18	TRBD2
TGTGCCAGCAGCTTACATCAATCAGGCAACGAGCAGTACTTC	CASSLHQSGNEQYF	TRBJ2-7	TRBV7-9	.	14	.
TGTGCCAGCAGTGAAGCGGCTAGCGGGTTCTCCTACAATGAGCAGTTCTTC	CASSEAASGFSYNEQFF	TRBJ2-1	TRBV6-1	.	17	TRBD2
TGTGCCTGGAGTGCCCCGACTAGCGGGGTTAACAATGAGCAGTTCTTC	CAWSAPTSGVNNEQFF	TRBJ2-1	TRBV30	.	16	TRBD2
TGTGCCAGCAGCTTGCTCACAGATACGCAGTATTTT	CASSLLTDTQYF	TRBJ2-3	TRBV5-6	once	12	.
TGTGCCAGCAGGGGCGGACTGAGGTTAGACAATGAGCAGTTCTTC	CASRGGLRLDNEQFF	TRBJ2-1	TRBV28	.	15	.
TGTGCCAGCAGGGGGGGACAGGGGGCAAATGAGCAGTTCTTC	CASRGGQGANEQFF	TRBJ2-1	TRBV2	.	14	TRBD1
TGTGCCAGCAACTCTAGCAGCTACGAGCAGTACTTC	CASNSSSYEQYF	TRBJ2-7	TRBV27	.	12	.
TGTGCCAGCTCTTACAGGGGGCGCGAGGGGCAAGAGACCCAGTACTTC	CASSYRGREGQETQYF	TRBJ2-5	TRBV27	.	16	TRBD1
TGTGCCAGCAGTCTCCGGGACAGGGACCCAGATACGCAGTATTTT	CASSLRDRDPDTQYF	TRBJ2-3	TRBV6-6	.	15	TRBD1
TGTGCCAGCAGCTTCACTAGCGGGGGACGACCGACCTCGACCTACGAGCAGTACTTC	CASSFTSGGRPTSTYEQYF	TRBJ2-7	TRBV5-6	.	19	TRBD2
TGTGCCAGCAGCGAGCGGGGACAGGGTGCCGAGCAGTACTTC	CASSERGQGAEQYF	TRBJ2-7	TRBV11-2	few	14	TRBD1
TGTGCCAGCAGAAGACGTCGGGACAGGGCCCACGAGCAGTACTTC	CASRRRRDRAHEQYF	TRBJ2-7	TRBV27	once	15	TRBD1
TGTGCCAGCAGCATACTTACGGGTCAAGAGACCCAGTACTTC	CASSILTGQETQYF	TRBJ2-5	TRBV6-6	.	14	.
TGTGCCAGCAGCTTGGGCGGGACAGGAGCCTACGAGCAGTACTTC	CASSLGGTGAYEQYF	TRBJ2-7	TRBV5-6	few	15	TRBD1
TGTGCCAGCAGTTACTCATATCAGGGGGCCACAGATACGCAGTATTTT	CASSYSYQGATDTQYF	TRBJ2-3	TRBV6-5	.	16	TRBD1
TGTGCCAGCAGTTATCGCCGAACAGGGGGGGGTGAAAAACTGTTTTTT	CASSYRRTGGGEKLFF	TRBJ1-4	TRBV28	.	16	TRBD1
TGTGCCAGTAGTACACTAGCGGGCTACGAGCAGTACTTC	CASSTLAGYEQYF	TRBJ2-7	TRBV19	.	13	TRBD2
TGTGCCAGCAGCCCCATAGCGGGAGGGCCCTACGAGCAGTACTTC	CASSPIAGGPYEQYF	TRBJ2-7	TRBV9	.	15	TRBD2
TGTGCCAGCAGCCTACTCCGGGCAGGGAAGAACACCATATATTTT	CASSLLRAGKNTIYF	TRBJ1-3	TRBV6-5	.	15	.
TGCAGTGCGGCCCGACAGGGCCAAGCTTTCTTT	CSAARQGQAFF	TRBJ1-1	TRBV20-1	.	11	TRBD1
TGTGCCAGCAGCCAGAAGCGGACTAGCATCTACGAGCAGTACTTC	CASSQKRTSIYEQYF	TRBJ2-7	TRBV5-5	.	15	TRBD2
TGCGCCAGCAGCCCCCGACTCAACTGGCACACTGAAGCTTTCTTT	CASSPRLNWHTEAFF	TRBJ1-1	TRBV4-3	once	15	.
TGTGCCAGCAGTCAAACTAGCGGAGCCTCCTACGAGCAGTACTTC	CASSQTSGASYEQYF	TRBJ2-7	TRBV6-6	.	15	TRBD2
TGTGCCAGCAGTGAAGTGCGACTCGTTGATGAAAACATTCAGTACTTC	CASSEVRLVDENIQYF	TRBJ2-4	TRBV6-1	.	16	.
TGTGCCTGGAGTCCTACAGGGGGCGCGAGGGGCTACACCTTC	CAWSPTGGARGYTF	TRBJ1-2	TRBV30	.	14	TRBD1
TGTGCCAGCAGGCCGGGACTAGCGGGAGGGAGGAGTGAGCAGTTCTTC	CASRPGLAGGRSEQFF	TRBJ2-1	TRBV5-4	few	16	TRBD2
TGTGCCAGCAGTTCATATAAGATGACTAGCGCTACCTACGAGCAGTACTTC	CASSSYKMTSATYEQYF	TRBJ2-7	TRBV28	few	17	TRBD2
TGTGCCACCAGCTCCCTTCCGGGGGGTAGCAATCAGCCCCAGCATTTT	CATSSLPGGSNQPQHF	TRBJ1-5	TRBV15	.	16	.
TGCGCCAGCAGCCGCCGACAGTCCTCGGGGAACACTGAAGCTTTCTTT	CASSRRQSSGNTEAFF	TRBJ1-1	TRBV5-1	.	16	.
TGTGCCAGCAGCTTAGGCCGGCCGGGGACTCCCACGACCGGGGAGCTGTTTTTT	CASSLGRPGTPTTGELFF	TRBJ2-2	TRBV11-3	once	18	.
TGTGCCAGCAGTTACGCGGGCCCACCCTCTGGAAACACCATATATTTT	CASSYAGPPSGNTIYF	TRBJ1-3	TRBV6-5	.	16	.
TGCAGCGTTGAATATCTGGGACAGCACTCTGGAAACACCATATATTTT	CSVEYLGQHSGNTIYF	TRBJ1-3	TRBV29-1	few	16	TRBD1
TGTGCCAGCAGTCAGGACAGGACGGGTGAAAAACTGTTTTTT	CASSQDRTGEKLFF	TRBJ1-4	TRBV27	.	14	TRBD1
TGTGCCAGCAGCCCGGCGAGCGGGAGAAGGACAGATACGCAGTATTTT	CASSPASGRRTDTQYF	TRBJ2-3	TRBV5-6	.	16	TRBD2
TGTGCCAGCAGCTTAGACCCCCGGGGGACTAGCGGCACAGATACGCAGTATTTT	CASSLDPRGTSGTDTQYF	TRBJ2-3	TRBV7-2	few	18	TRBD2
TGTGCCAGAAGCGGGAGGTCCCACAATGAGCAGTTCTTC	CARSGRSHNEQFF	TRBJ2-1	TRBV6-1	.	13	TRBD2
TGTGCCAGCAGCGGGCAGGGCCTTTCTGGAAACACCATATATTTT	CASSGQGLSGNTIYF	TRBJ1-3	TRBV27	.	15	.